This TCR beta chain was sequenced in a study of sequential checkpoint blockade in melanoma. The table came from immunoSEQ multiplex PCR; TCRdb's copy has only in-frame clones and leaves some out. The data show 15,000 or so clones, under 80% seen once. This CDR3 has 16 amino acids. The germline V gene encodes CDR1 SGHTA and CDR2 FQGNSA. The trim removed 0 bases at V and 6 bases at J, leaving 6 bases unmatched. Treatment: randomized to nivolumab then ipilimumab (arm A) or the reverse (arm B). PBMC sorting kept live CD3+CD8+ cells without CD19 or CD56. This receptor was identified in a human donor with melanoma. Sequencing was performed on CD8+ T cells sorted from blood (inferred from file names), taken from a patient given nivolumab and ipilimumab in sequence. The chain uses TRBV7-2 and TRBJ1-3, with TRBD1 identical over 9 bases. The CDR3 bases are TGTGCCAGCAGCTTAGCGCCCAGGACAGGGGAAAACACCATATATTTT. Its protein product is CASSLAPRTGENTIYF.